These 4 T cell receptor beta chains share one sample of origin, sequenced in a study of fetal regulatory T cell absence and autoimmunity. Profiling relied on immunoSEQ multiplex PCR, and the TCRdb table lists in-frame clones only, not all of them. The sample holds just over 45,000 clones, about 79% seen once. Sequencing used cord blood. The receptor source for this set is a newborn boy with IPEX syndrome.

The J gene is TRBJ2-7, the V gene TRBV9; D gene unclear. Germline CDR1 SGDLS, CDR2 YYNGEE. The CDR3 sequence is 15 residues long. The germline V and J ends were trimmed by 0 bases and 3 bases, with 13 bases remaining between them. This CDR3 reads CASSVDPNKIYEQYF. The CDR3 DNA is TGTGCCAGCAGCGTAGACCCAAATAAGATCTACGAGCAGTACTTC. Complete variable domain (other parts from reference TRBV9 and TRBJ2-7): DSGVTQTPKHLITATGQRVTLRCSPRSGDLSVYWYQQSLDQGLQFLIQYYNGEERAKGNILERFSAQQFPDLHSELNLSSLELGDSALYFCASSVDPNKIYEQYFGPGTRLTVT.

This chain connects TRBV27 to TRBJ2-1; 13 nucleotides line up with TRBD2. The CDR3 is 14 amino acids. The ends lost 6 bases at V and 10 bases at J; junction bases unmatched: 6. Germline CDR1 is MNHEY and CDR2 is SMNVEV (reference sequence). The DNA for the CDR3 is TGTGCCAGCAGACTAGCGGGAGGGCCGTGGGAGCAGTTCTTC. This codes for CASRLAGGPWEQFF.

This clone came up a few times. The V and J genes are TRBV10-3 and TRBJ2-7; 7 nucleotides align to TRBD2. V shed 10 bases and J 2 bases; nucleotides not matched to a gene: 8. Germline V CDR1 and CDR2: ENHRY, SYGVKD. The length of the CDR3 is 13 residues. The CDR3 loop is CATWTRGAYEQYF. The CDR3 coding sequence is TGTGCCACCTGGACTAGAGGCGCCTACGAGCAGTACTTC.

V is TRBV27 and J is TRBJ2-1; D gene uncertain. CDR3 length: 17 amino acids. Trimming left V 0 bases short and J 0 bases short, with 12 bases between. Germline V gene lookup returns CDR1 MNHEY and CDR2 SMNVEV (reference sequence). CDR3 nucleotide sequence: TGTGCCAGCAGTTTATCTCGCATACCGGTCTCCTACAATGAGCAGTTCTTC. Its translation is CASSLSRIPVSYNEQFF.